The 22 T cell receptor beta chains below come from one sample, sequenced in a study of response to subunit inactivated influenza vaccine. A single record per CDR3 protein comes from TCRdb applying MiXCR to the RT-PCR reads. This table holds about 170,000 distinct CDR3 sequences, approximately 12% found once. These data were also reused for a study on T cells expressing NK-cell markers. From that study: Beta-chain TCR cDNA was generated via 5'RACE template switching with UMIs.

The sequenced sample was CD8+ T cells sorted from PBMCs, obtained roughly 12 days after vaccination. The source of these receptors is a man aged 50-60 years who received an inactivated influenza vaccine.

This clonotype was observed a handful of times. CDR3: CASSYGAGGSSYNEQFF. The DNA of the CDR3 is TGTGCCAGCAGTTACGGGGCGGGAGGGAGCTCCTACAATGAGCAGTTCTTC. The rearrangement uses TRBV6-2 or TRBV6-3 and TRBJ2-1; 9 bases fit TRBD2. The CDR3 totals 17 residues. The germline gives CDR1 MNHEY, CDR2 SVGEGT. The junction had 5 bases not matched to a gene; V was cut back by 2 bases and J by 0 bases.

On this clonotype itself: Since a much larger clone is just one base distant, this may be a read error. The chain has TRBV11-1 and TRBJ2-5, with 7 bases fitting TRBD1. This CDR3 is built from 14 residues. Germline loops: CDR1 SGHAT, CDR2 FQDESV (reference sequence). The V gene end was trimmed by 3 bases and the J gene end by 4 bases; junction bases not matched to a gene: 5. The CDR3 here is CASSLNRDRETQYF. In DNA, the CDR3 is TGTGCCAGCAGCTTGAACAGGGACAGAGAGACCCAGTACTTC.

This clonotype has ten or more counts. In nucleotides, the CDR3 is TGCGCCAGCAGCCAAGACGGGGGCTCCTACAATGAGCAGTTCTTC. It translates to CASSQDGGSYNEQFF. This chain uses TRBV4-3 with TRBJ2-1, with D perhaps matching TRBD2 (6 bases). The CDR3 covers 15 residues. Trimming took off 0 bases at V and 0 bases at J, with 6 bases between the two ends. Germline loops: CDR1 LGHNA, CDR2 YSLEER.

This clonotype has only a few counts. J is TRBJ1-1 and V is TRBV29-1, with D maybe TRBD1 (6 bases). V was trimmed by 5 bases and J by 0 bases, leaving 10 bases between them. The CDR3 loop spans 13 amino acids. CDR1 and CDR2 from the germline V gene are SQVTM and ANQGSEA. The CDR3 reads CSVWQGMNTEAFF. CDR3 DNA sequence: TGCAGCGTTTGGCAGGGGATGAACACTGAAGCTTTCTTT.

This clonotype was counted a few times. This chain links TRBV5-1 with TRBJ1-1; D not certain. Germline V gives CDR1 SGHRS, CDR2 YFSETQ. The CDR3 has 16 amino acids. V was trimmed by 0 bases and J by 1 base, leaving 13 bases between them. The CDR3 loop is CASSLEIGPWNTEAFF. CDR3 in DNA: TGCGCCAGCAGCTTGGAAATAGGACCCTGGAACACTGAAGCTTTCTTT.

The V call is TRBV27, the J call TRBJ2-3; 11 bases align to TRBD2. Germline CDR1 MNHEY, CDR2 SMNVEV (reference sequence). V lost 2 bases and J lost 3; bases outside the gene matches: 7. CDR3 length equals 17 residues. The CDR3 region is CASSLIAGGPTTDTQYF. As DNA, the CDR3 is TGTGCCAGCAGTTTAATAGCGGGAGGGCCCACGACAGATACGCAGTATTTT.

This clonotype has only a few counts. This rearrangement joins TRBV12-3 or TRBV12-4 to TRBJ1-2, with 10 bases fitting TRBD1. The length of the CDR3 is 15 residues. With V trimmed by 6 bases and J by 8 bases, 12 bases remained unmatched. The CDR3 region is CASRATPGQGHGYTF. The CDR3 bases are TGTGCCAGCAGGGCTACCCCGGGACAGGGGCACGGCTACACCTTC.

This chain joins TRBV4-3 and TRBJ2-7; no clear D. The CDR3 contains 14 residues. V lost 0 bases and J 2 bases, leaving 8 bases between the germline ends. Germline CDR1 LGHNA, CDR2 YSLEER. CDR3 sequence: CASSQDFPPYEQYF. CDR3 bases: TGCGCCAGCAGCCAAGATTTTCCCCCCTACGAGCAGTACTTC.

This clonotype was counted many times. Written as DNA, the CDR3 is TGTGCCAGCAGTTTGAGCCAGGCTGGGGAAAAACTGTTTTTT. This codes for CASSLSQAGEKLFF. This chain joins TRBV12-3 or TRBV12-4 and TRBJ1-4; D is unresolved. The CDR3 extends over 14 amino acids. With 3 bases removed from V and 8 bases from J, the gap between germline ends came to 13 bases.

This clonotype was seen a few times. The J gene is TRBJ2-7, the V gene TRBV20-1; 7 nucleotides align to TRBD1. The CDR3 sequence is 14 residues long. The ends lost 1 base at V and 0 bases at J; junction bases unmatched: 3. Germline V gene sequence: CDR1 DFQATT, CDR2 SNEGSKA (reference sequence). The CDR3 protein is CSARGAGGSYEQYF. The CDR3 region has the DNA TGCAGTGCTAGAGGCGCAGGGGGCTCCTACGAGCAGTACTTC.

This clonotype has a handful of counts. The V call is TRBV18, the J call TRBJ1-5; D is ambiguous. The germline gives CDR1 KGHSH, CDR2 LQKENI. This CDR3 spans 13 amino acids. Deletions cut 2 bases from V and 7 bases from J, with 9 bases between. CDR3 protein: CASSPENQQPQHF. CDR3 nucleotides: TGTGCCAGCTCACCAGAGAACCAACAGCCCCAGCATTTT.

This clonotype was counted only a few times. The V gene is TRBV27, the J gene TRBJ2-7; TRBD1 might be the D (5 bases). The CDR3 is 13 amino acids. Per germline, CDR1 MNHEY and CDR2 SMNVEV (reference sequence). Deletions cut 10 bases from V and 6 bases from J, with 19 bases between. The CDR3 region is CATQAGWVGEQYF. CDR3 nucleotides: TGTGCCACCCAAGCAGGGTGGGTTGGCGAGCAGTACTTC.

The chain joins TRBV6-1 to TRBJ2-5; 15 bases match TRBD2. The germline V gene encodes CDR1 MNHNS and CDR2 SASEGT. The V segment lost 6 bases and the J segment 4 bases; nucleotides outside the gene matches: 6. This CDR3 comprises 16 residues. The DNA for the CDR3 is TGTGCCAGCAGCTCCGGACTAGCGGGAGGGGTAGAGACCCAGTACTTC. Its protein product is CASSSGLAGGVETQYF.

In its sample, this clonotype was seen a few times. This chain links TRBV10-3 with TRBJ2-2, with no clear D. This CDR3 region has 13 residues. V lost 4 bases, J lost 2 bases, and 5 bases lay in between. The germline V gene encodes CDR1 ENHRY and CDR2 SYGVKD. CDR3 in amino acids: CAISGFNTGELFF. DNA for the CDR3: TGTGCCATCAGTGGCTTTAACACCGGGGAGCTGTTTTTT.

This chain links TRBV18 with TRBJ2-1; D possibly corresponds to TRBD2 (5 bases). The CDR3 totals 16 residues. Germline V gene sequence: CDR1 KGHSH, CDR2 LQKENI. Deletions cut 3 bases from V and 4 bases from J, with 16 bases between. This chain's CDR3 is CASSPRTGVQYNEQFF. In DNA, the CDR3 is TGTGCCAGCTCACCCAGGACCGGGGTCCAATACAATGAGCAGTTCTTC.

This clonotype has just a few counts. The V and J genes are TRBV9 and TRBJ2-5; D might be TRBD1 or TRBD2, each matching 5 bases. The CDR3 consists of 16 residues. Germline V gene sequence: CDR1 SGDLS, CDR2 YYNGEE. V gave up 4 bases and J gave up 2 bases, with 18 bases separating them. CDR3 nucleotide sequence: TGTGCCAGCAGCCCACTCCGGGGCGGGTTACAAGAGACCCAGTACTTC. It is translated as CASSPLRGGLQETQYF.

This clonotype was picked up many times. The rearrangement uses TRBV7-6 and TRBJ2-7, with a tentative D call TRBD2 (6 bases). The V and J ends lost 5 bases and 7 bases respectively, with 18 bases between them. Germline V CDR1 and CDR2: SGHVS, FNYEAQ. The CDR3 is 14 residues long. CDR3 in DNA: TGTGCCAGCAGCGTGAGACTAGATCACGATGAGCAGTACTTC. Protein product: CASSVRLDHDEQYF.

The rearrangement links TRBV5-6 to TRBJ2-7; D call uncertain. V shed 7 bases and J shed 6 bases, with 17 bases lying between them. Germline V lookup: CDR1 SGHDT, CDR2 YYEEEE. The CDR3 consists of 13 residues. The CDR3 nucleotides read TGTGCCAGCGGCCCCGGGCTCCCCTGCGAGCAGTACTTC. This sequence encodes CASGPGLPCEQYF. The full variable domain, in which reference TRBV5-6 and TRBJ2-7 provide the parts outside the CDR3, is DAGVTQSPTHLIKTRGQQVTLRCSPKSGHDTVSWYQQALGQGPQFIFQYYEEEERQRGNFPDRFSGHQFPNYSSELNVNALLLGDSALYLCASGPGLPCEQYFGPGTRLTVT.

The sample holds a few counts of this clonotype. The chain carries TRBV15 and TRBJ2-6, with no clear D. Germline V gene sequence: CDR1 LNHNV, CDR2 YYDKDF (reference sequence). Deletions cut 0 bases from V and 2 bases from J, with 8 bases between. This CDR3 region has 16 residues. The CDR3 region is CATSREAETGANVLTF. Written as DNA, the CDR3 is TGTGCCACCAGCAGAGAGGCGGAAACTGGGGCCAACGTCCTGACTTTC.

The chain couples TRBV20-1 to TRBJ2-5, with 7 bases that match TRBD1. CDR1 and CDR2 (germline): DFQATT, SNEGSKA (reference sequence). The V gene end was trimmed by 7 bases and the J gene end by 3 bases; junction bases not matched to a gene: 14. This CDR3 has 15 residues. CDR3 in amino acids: CSVPDPGQLEETQYF. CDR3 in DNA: TGCAGTGTCCCAGATCCGGGACAGCTGGAAGAGACCCAGTACTTC.

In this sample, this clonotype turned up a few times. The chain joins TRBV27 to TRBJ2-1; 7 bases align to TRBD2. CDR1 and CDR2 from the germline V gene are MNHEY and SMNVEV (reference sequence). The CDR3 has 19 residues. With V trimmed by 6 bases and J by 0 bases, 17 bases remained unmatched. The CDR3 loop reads CASREIRRDYLSSYNEQFF. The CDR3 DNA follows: TGTGCCAGCAGGGAAATAAGACGGGACTACCTCAGCTCCTACAATGAGCAGTTCTTC.

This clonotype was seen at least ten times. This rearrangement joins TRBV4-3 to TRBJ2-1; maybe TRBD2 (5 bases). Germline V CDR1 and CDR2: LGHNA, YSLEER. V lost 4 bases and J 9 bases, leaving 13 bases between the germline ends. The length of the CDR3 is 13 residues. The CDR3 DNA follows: TGCGCCAGCAGCCGAAGGGAGACGGGTGAGCAGTTCTTC. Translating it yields CASSRRETGEQFF.